Reported below is one TCR beta chain. Its antigen remains unidentified. Mismatch with germline at one junction end may stem from a read error. The CDR3 starts with the cysteine, ends with the phenylalanine, and has 14 residues. Of the read, only the CDR3 DNA is kept; its 42 bases are in frame from base 1. Via the germline V gene, CDR1 is SGHAT and CDR2 FQNNGV. PBMCs were isolated by Ficoll-Paque density gradient centrifugation. The record originates from a study of T-cell memory formation after mild COVID-19 (dated by TCRdb to the early 2020s). With respect to the entire study: TCR sequence clusters from the two donors were found to be largely donor specific. Longitudinal TCRalpha and TCRbeta repertoire sequencing tracked T-cell clones expanding and contracting after mild COVID-19 in two donors. Two young, previously healthy adult volunteers made up the cohort, one male and one female.

TCRdb lists the instrument as Illumina NovaSeq 6000. TCRalpha and TCRbeta cDNA libraries were built by 5'RACE with constant-segment primers, adding sample barcodes and unique molecular identifiers. Trizol reagent was used to extract RNA from every sample. Amplification of the libraries took two PCR steps, and the second step added a second sample barcode plus Illumina TruSeq adapters. Sequencing of the libraries was done on an Illumina NovaSeq, producing 2 x 150 bp paired-end reads. In the original analysis: Demultiplexing of reads and collapsing into UMI-guided consensus sequences were performed with migec v1.2.7. Using mixcr v2.1.11, UMI consensuses were aligned to TRA and TRB V and J templates and then assembled into clonotypes. A clonotype was counted as expanded or contracted only if both edgeR and NoisET called the change significant, with noise models trained on biological replicates. For edgeR calls, the cutoffs were a false discovery rate-adjusted p below 0.01 and a log2 fold-change threshold of 1. As an exploratory analysis of dynamics, PCA with hierarchical clustering was applied to max-normalized trajectories of the 1000 most abundant clonotypes. Separately sequenced CD4+ and CD8+ repertoires were used to assign a CD4 or CD8 phenotype to each responding clone. TCRdb trimmed the raw reads at Q25, called clones with MiXCR and kept productive beta chains. When rows share a CDR3 protein, they turn into one entry using the most common DNA and genes. For this entry, the V and J calls and clone size follow TCRdb and not the study's own pipeline. The sample table shows under 700,000 distinct CDR3 sequences, and about 20% are seen once. Around an eighth of the sample is held by the ten biggest clonotypes.

The investigation overall reported the following: Contracting CD4+ clones appeared mostly in the CM and EM memory subsets, whereas CD8+ clones were enriched in EMRA. Some responding clones were detected in pre-infection memory, which suggested that pre-existing cross-reactive memory T cells had joined the SARS-CoV-2 response. SARS-CoV-2 specificity was not confirmed for the second-wave clones peaking on day 37. From day 15 to 85, contracting clones showed balanced CD4/CD8 phenotypes, whereas a second wave of clones that expanded from day 15 to 37 leaned towards CD4+. Only two mild cases were covered by the study, and larger cohorts that include severe cases with pre-infection samples were considered necessary.

The chain joins TRBV11-2 to TRBJ2-7; the D gene is not confidently resolved. The TCR comes from an adult woman who had mild COVID-19 (a few samples of this study predate the infection). The sample titles of this study are shuffled in the database, so cell type and time point are left out; the donor was told from shared clones. The source material was PBMCs or a T cell subset sorted from them (not recorded which). The CDR3 region has the sequence CASSLSTVLYEQCF. The DNA sequence reads TGTGCCAGCAGCTTAAGCACTGTTCTCTACGAGCAGTGCTTC.